The clone carrying this T cell receptor (beta chain) has ten or more counts. Its target is unknown. The sample is drawn from a study of glioma-infiltrating T cells. Study-level results: Non-neoplastic patients had below-expected tissue-blood divergence, while all gliomas exceeded expectation.

Using RNA template, CDR3s of TCR alpha and beta were amplified with iRepertoire arm-PCR. Each CDR3 protein is one row after TCRdb ran MiXCR on the multiplex PCR reads. The sample carries 150,000 or so distinct CDR3 sequences, about 39% recorded once. The sample consisted of glioma tissue, nonneoplastic brain tissue, or PBMCs (not recorded which). The clonotype comes from a human donor with low-grade glioma or glioblastoma, undergoing nonglioma brain surgery, or in good health (not recorded which).

The CDR3 loop is CASSPGTAALEQYF. The CDR3 nucleotides read TGTGCCAGCAGTCCCGGGACAGCGGCCTTAGAGCAGTACTTC. The genes are TRBV28 and TRBJ2-7, with 7 bases fitting TRBD1. CDR3 length: 14 residues. The junction had 11 bases not matched to a gene; V was cut back by 5 bases and J by 7 bases. CDR1 and CDR2 (germline): MDHEN, SYDVKM.